This T cell receptor (beta chain) was captured in a study of post-analysis software for immune sequencing data. Study-level findings and limits: Patients used a few TRBV segments, including TRBV5-6, TRBV5-1 and TRBV20-1, more often than controls.

cDNA libraries for TCR beta contained unique molecular identifiers. TCRdb re-derived calls from the PCR reads in MiXCR, one entry per CDR3 protein. Among almost 700,000 distinct CDR3 sequences, 59% were seen once, and the ten largest hold around 11%. Points on this clonotype: Its antigen remains unknown. An end of the junction differs from the germline gene, which may be a read error.

Germline CDR1 and CDR2: ENHRY and SYGVKD. The CDR3 contains 13 residues. The sample consisted of blood. The chain links TRBV10-3 to TRBJ2-1; TRBD2 aligns across 7 bases. This TCR was sampled from a girl aged 2 to 10 with multiple sclerosis. This CDR3 reads CAIRESREGEQFF. The CDR3 nucleotides read TGTGCCATCAGGGAGTCGAGGGAGGGTGAGCAGTTCTTC.